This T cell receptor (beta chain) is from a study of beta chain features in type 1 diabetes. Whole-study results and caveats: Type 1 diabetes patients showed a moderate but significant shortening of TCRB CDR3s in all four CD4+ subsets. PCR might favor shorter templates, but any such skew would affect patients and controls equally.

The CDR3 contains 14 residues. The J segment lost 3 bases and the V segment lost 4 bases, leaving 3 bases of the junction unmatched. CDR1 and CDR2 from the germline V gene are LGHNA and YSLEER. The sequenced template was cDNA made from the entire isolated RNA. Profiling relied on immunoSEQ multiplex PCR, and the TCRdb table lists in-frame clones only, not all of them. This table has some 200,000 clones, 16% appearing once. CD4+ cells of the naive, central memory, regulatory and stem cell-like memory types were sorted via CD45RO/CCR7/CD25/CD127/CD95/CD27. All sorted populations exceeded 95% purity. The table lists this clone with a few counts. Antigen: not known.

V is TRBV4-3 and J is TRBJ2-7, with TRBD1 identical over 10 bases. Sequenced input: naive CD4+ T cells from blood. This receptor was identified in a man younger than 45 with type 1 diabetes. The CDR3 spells CASSPRTGGYEQYF. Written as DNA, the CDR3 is TGCGCCAGCAGCCCACGGACAGGGGGCTACGAGCAGTACTTC.